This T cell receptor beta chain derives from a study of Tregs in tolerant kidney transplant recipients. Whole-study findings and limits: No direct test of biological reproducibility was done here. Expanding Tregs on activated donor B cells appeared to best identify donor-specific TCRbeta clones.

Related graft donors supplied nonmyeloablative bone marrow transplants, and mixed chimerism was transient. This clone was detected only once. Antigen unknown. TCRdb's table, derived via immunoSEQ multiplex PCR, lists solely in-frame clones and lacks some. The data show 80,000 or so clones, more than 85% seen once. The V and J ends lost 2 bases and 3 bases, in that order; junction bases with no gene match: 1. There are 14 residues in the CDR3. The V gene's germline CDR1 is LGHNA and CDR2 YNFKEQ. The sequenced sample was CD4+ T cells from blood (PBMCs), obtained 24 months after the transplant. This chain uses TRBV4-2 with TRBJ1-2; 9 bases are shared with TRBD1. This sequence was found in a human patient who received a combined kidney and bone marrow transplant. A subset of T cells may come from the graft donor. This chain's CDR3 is CASSQNRGHYGYTF. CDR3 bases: TGTGCCAGCAGCCAAAACAGGGGGCACTATGGCTACACCTTC.